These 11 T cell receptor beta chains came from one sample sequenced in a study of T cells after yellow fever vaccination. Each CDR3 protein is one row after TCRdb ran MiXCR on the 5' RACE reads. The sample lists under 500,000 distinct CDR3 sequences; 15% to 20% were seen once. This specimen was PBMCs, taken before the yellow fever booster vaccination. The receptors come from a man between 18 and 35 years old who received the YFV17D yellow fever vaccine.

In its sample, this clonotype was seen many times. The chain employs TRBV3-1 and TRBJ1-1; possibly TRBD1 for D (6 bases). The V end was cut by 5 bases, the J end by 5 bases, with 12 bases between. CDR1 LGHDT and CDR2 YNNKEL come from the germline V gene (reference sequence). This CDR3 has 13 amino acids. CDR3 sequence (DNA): TGTGCCAGCAGCTCAACACAGGGTACTGAAGCTTTCTTT. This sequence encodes CASSSTQGTEAFF.

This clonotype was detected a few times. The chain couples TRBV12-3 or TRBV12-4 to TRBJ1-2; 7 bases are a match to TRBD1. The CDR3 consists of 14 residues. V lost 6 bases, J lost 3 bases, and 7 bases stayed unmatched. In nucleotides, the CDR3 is TGTGCCAGCAGGAAAGGGGGCAGGGACTATGGCTACACCTTC. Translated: CASRKGGRDYGYTF.

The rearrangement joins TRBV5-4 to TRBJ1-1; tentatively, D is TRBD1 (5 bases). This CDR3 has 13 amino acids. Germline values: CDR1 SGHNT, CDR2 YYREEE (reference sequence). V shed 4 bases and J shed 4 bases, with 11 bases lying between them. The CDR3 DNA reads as TGTGCCAGCAGCCACGCCGGGGCCACTGAAGCTTTCTTT. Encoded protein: CASSHAGATEAFF.

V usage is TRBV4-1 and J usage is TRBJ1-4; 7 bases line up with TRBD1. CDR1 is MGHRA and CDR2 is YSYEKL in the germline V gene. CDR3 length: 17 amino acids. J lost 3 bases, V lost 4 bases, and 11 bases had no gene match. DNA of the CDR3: TGCGCCAGCAGCCGGCTGTCTGCAGGGGGGGCTAATGAAAAACTGTTTTTT. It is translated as CASSRLSAGGANEKLFF.

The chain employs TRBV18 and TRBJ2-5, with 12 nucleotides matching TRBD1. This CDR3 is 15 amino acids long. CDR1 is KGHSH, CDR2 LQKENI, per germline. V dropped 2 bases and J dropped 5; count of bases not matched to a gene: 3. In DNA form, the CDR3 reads TGTGCCAGCTCACCAGGGACAGGGGGCTCGGAGACCCAGTACTTC. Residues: CASSPGTGGSETQYF.

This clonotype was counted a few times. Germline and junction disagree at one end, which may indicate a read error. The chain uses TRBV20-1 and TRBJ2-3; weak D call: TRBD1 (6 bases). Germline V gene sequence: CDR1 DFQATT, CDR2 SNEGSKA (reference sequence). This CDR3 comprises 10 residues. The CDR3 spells CSARTGPGAF. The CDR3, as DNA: TGCAGTGCTAGGACAGGCCCCGGGGCTTTT.

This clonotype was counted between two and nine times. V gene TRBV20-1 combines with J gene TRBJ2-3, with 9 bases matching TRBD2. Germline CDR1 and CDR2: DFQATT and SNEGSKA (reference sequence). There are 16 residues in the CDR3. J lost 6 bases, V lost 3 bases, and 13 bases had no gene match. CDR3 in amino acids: CSARGWGSSGVDTQYF. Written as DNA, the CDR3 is TGCAGTGCTAGGGGTTGGGGGTCTAGCGGGGTTGATACGCAGTATTTT.

The CDR3, as DNA: TGCGCCAGCAGGGGGGACAGAACGAATAGGAGGGAAAAACTGTTTTTT. This codes for CASRGDRTNRREKLFF. This chain links TRBV10-1 with TRBJ1-4, with 7 bases aligning to TRBD1. The CDR3 is 16 residues long. Trimming removed 6 bases from V and 8 bases from J; junction bases left unmatched: 15. CDR1 WNHNN and CDR2 SYGVQD come from the germline V gene (reference sequence).

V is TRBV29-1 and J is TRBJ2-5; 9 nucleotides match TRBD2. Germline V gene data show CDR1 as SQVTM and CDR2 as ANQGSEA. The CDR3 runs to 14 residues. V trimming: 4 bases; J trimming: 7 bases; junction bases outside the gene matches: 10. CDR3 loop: CSVGSSGGSGTQYF. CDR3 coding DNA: TGCAGCGTTGGGAGTAGCGGGGGATCGGGGACCCAGTACTTC.

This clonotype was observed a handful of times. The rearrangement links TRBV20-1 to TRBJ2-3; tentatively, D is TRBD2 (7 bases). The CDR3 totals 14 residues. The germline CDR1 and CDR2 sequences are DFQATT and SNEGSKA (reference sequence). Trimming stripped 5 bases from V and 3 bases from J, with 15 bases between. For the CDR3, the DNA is TGCAGTGCTGAAACCGGGGGGCAGACAGATACGCAGTATTTT. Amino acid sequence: CSAETGGQTDTQYF.

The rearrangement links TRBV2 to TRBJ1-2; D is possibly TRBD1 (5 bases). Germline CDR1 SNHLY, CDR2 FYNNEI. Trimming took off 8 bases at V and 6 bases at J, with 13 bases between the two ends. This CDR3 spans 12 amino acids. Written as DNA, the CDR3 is TGTGCCAGCGCAGGGTCAAACCATGGCTACACCTTC. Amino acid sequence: CASAGSNHGYTF.